These 6 T cell receptor beta chains came from one sample sequenced in a study of T cells in Graves' hyperthyroidism and ophthalmopathy. Authors of the study amplified TCR beta CDR3 regions from RNA transcripts. During a first-round RT-PCR of the TCR CDR3, the HTBI primer set was used. TCRdb independently ran MiXCR on the multiplex PCR reads; one entry per CDR3 protein. The data show 550,000 to 850,000 distinct CDR3 sequences, roughly 20% seen once. Sequencing was done on a sample of blood. The origin of the receptors is a woman aged 45-65 years with Graves' hyperthyroidism that later progressed to Graves' ophthalmopathy.

The genes are TRBV6-5 and TRBJ2-5; perhaps TRBD1 as D (6 bases). CDR3 size: 15 residues. Deletions cut 0 bases from V and 1 base from J, with 9 bases between. Germline V gives CDR1 MNHEY, CDR2 SVGAGI. The DNA for the CDR3 is TGTGCCAGCAGTTACTCGGGGGCGGCCCAAGAGACCCAGTACTTC. It is translated as CASSYSGAAQETQYF.

The chain couples TRBV7-9 to TRBJ2-6, with TRBD1 matching over 7 bases. The CDR3 has 16 residues. Germline-derived CDR1 and CDR2 are SEHNR and FQNEAQ (reference sequence). V shed 8 bases, J shed 0 bases, and the junction held 7 bases outside the gene matches. CDR3 loop: CASGYEGASGANVLTF. The CDR3 DNA reads TGTGCCAGCGGCTACGAGGGGGCCTCTGGGGCCAACGTCCTGACTTTC.

This chain connects TRBV9 to TRBJ1-2; TRBD1 matches at 11 bases. J gave up 8 bases and V 4 bases, and 13 bases lay outside the gene matches. Germline assignment: CDR1 SGDLS and CDR2 YYNGEE. The CDR3 is 16 amino acids. CDR3 sequence: CASSPRGDRGTFGYTF. The CDR3 nucleotides read TGTGCCAGCAGCCCCCGTGGGGACAGGGGGACCTTCGGCTACACCTTC.

This clonotype appeared a few times. The chain uses TRBV4-1 and TRBJ2-1; a weak D match, TRBD2 (6 bases). Germline V gene sequence: CDR1 MGHRA, CDR2 YSYEKL. This CDR3 spans 17 amino acids. Trimming removed 0 bases from V and 4 bases from J, with 16 bases in between. The CDR3 loop reads CASSQDLLAEGYNEQFF. The DNA for the CDR3 is TGCGCCAGCAGCCAAGATCTACTAGCAGAAGGATACAATGAGCAGTTCTTC.

This clonotype has at least ten counts. V usage is TRBV9 and J usage is TRBJ2-3; no definite D call. Germline assignment: CDR1 SGDLS and CDR2 YYNGEE. CDR3 length: 15 residues. V lost 0 bases, J lost 4 bases, and 12 bases lay in between. CDR3 loop: CASSVDGRRADTQYF. The CDR3 nucleotides read TGTGCCAGCAGCGTAGATGGGCGACGGGCAGATACGCAGTATTTT.

The sample holds many counts of this clonotype. This chain joins TRBV6-5 and TRBJ2-7; 7 bases line up with TRBD1. Trimming removed 2 bases from V and 3 bases from J; junction bases left unmatched: 7. The CDR3 totals 15 residues. Germline V gives CDR1 MNHEY, CDR2 SVGAGI. The CDR3 region is CASSYDGQGDYEQYF. CDR3 nucleotide sequence: TGTGCCAGCAGTTACGACGGCCAGGGGGACTACGAGCAGTACTTC.